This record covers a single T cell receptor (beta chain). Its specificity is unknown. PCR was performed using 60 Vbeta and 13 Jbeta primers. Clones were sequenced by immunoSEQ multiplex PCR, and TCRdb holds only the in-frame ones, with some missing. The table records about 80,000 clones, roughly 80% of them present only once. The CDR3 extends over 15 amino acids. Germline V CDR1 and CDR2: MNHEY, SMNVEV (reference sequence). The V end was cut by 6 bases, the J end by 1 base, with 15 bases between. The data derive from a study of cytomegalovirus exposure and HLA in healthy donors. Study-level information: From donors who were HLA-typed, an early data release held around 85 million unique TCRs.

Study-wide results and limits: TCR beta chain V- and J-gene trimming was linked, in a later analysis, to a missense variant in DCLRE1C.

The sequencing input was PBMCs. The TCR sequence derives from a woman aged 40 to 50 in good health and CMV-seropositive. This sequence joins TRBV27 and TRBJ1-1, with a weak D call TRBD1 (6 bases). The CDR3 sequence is CASSQLTGSNTEAFF. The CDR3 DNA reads TGTGCCAGCAGCCAACTGACAGGTTCGAACACTGAAGCTTTCTTT.